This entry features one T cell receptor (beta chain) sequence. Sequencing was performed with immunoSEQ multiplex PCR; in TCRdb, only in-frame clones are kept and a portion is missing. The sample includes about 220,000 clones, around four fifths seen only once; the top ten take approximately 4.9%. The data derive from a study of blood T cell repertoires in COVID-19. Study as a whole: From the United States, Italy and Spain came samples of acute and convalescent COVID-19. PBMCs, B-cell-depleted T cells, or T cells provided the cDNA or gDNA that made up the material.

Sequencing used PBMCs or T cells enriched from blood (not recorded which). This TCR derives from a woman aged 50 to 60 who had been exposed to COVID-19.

CDR3 amino acids: CASSLGQGQQETQYF. The CDR3 bases are TGTGCCAGCAGCTTAGGACAGGGTCAGCAAGAGACCCAGTACTTC. The chain employs TRBV7-6 and TRBJ2-5; 7 bases fit TRBD1. Trimming took 1 base from V and 2 from J; bases not matched to a gene: 4. CDR3 length equals 15 residues. The germline CDR1 and CDR2 sequences are SGHVS and FNYEAQ.